The 17 T cell receptor beta chains given below trace back to one sample, sequenced in a study of T-cell reconstitution after alpha-beta-depleted transplantation in children. It was with unique molecular identifiers that the TCRbeta library was prepared. TCRdb called the PCR reads again in MiXCR, with one record for every CDR3 protein. The table lists more than 550,000 distinct CDR3 sequences, 8% to 11% of them singletons, with less than 5% in the top ten. The sequenced sample was PBMCs from the stem cell graft donor, obtained from the stem cell graft. Receptors originate from a human donor who donated a stem cell graft to a child with acute myeloid leukemia.

This rearrangement joins TRBV18 to TRBJ2-1; 10 bases line up with TRBD1. The germline gives CDR1 KGHSH, CDR2 LQKENI. J gave up 5 bases and V 2 bases, and 9 bases lay outside the gene matches. This CDR3 contains 17 residues. DNA for the CDR3: TGTGCCAGCTCACCAGCGACAGGGGGCTTTACGGACAATGAGCAGTTCTTC. It is translated as CASSPATGGFTDNEQFF.

The chain is built from TRBV5-1 and TRBJ2-7; 10 bases align to TRBD1. The CDR3 has 14 amino acids. Germline trimming cut 2 bases from V and 6 bases from J; bases unmatched to any gene: 5. Germline V gene data show CDR1 as SGHRS and CDR2 as YFSETQ. For the CDR3, the DNA is TGCGCCAGCAGCTTTGGGACAGGGGCTCGCGAGCAGTACTTC. The encoded protein is CASSFGTGAREQYF.

This clonotype appeared many times. The chain links TRBV24-1 to TRBJ2-1; 15 nucleotides agree with TRBD2. With 3 bases clipped from V and 4 bases from J, the junction kept 3 bases outside the gene matches. There are 17 residues in the CDR3. Germline CDR1 is KGHDR and CDR2 is SFDVKD. CDR3 amino acids: CATSDAGLAGGYNEQFF. As DNA, the CDR3 is TGTGCCACCAGTGATGCCGGACTAGCGGGAGGGTACAATGAGCAGTTCTTC.

This clonotype occurred many times. This chain links TRBV27 with TRBJ2-5; a possible D gene is TRBD1 (5 bases). Looked up from germline, CDR1 is MNHEY and CDR2 is SMNVEV (reference sequence). The CDR3 consists of 13 residues. Trimming cost V 4 bases and J 7 bases, with 13 bases left between them. The CDR3 DNA reads TGTGCCAGCAGTTCAATGGACACGGGGACCCAGTACTTC. Protein sequence: CASSSMDTGTQYF.

The V call is TRBV7-2, the J call TRBJ2-2; maybe TRBD2 (5 bases). The germline V gene encodes CDR1 SGHTA and CDR2 FQGNSA. The CDR3 consists of 15 residues. The V and J ends lost 5 bases and 4 bases respectively, with 14 bases between them. In nucleotides, the CDR3 is TGTGCCAGCAGCGTAGAACGGGCGGGCACCGGGGAGCTGTTTTTT. It translates to CASSVERAGTGELFF.

This clonotype turned up a few times. The chain links TRBV9 to TRBJ2-2; tentatively, D is TRBD1 (5 bases). Trimming removed 0 bases from V and 4 bases from J, with 10 bases in between. The V gene's germline CDR1 is SGDLS and CDR2 YYNGEE. The CDR3 sequence is 15 residues long. In DNA form, the CDR3 reads TGTGCCAGCAGCGTAGAAGGGGTCAGCACCGGGGAGCTGTTTTTT. Its translation is CASSVEGVSTGELFF.

This chain connects TRBV6-2 or TRBV6-3 to TRBJ2-1; 14 positions match TRBD2. The length of the CDR3 is 16 residues. With V trimmed by 2 bases and J by 9 bases, 6 bases remained unmatched. Germline lookup yields CDR1 MNHEY and CDR2 SVGEGT. CDR3 nucleotides: TGTGCCAGCAGTTACCCGGGACTAGCGGGAGTAGGTGAGCAGTTCTTC. Amino acid sequence: CASSYPGLAGVGEQFF.

This clonotype was seen only a few times. CDR3 sequence: CSASYVANYEQYF. For the CDR3, the DNA is TGCAGTGCTAGCTACGTAGCCAACTACGAGCAGTACTTC. The J gene is TRBJ2-7, the V gene TRBV20-1; D unresolved. Germline V gene data show CDR1 as DFQATT and CDR2 as SNEGSKA (reference sequence). The CDR3 extends over 13 amino acids. Trimming removed 3 bases at V and 3 bases at J, with 12 bases between.

J is TRBJ2-1 and V is TRBV27; TRBD2 aligns across 7 bases. In germline, CDR1 is MNHEY, CDR2 SMNVEV (reference sequence). The CDR3 is made up of 14 amino acids. V was pared by 7 bases and J by 0 bases, with 3 bases of the junction left unmatched. The CDR3 DNA sequence: TGTGCCAGCACCCGGGACTACTCCTACAATGAGCAGTTCTTC. This sequence encodes CASTRDYSYNEQFF.

This clonotype was picked up a small number of times. The genes are TRBV28 and TRBJ2-6, with 10 bases identical to TRBD1. After removal of 5 bases from V and 0 bases from J, the junction contained 4 bases not matched to a gene. The CDR3 sequence is 17 residues long. Germline CDR1 MDHEN, CDR2 SYDVKM. The CDR3 nucleotides are TGTGCCAGCAGTCCAAGGACAGGGGGCTCTGGGGCCAACGTCCTGACTTTC. Translation gives CASSPRTGGSGANVLTF.

In its sample, this clonotype was seen many times. This chain joins TRBV20-1 and TRBJ2-7; TRBD2 matches at 8 bases. The germline gives CDR1 DFQATT, CDR2 SNEGSKA (reference sequence). CDR3 length: 13 amino acids. The J segment lost 3 bases and the V segment lost 2 bases, leaving 3 bases of the junction unmatched. The CDR3 protein is CSARYSGSYEQYF. The CDR3 nucleotides are TGCAGTGCTAGATACAGCGGGAGCTACGAGCAGTACTTC.

As concerns this clonotype: The junction departs from the called germline gene at one end, perhaps through a read error. This rearrangement joins TRBV7-2 to TRBJ2-1, with D uncertain. Germline V lookup: CDR1 SGHTA, CDR2 FQGNSA. The CDR3 sequence is 15 residues long. In nucleotides, the CDR3 is TGTGCCAGCACCTTAGCACGACCGAAAAACAATGAGCAGTTCTTC. Protein sequence: CASTLARPKNNEQFF.

The rearrangement links TRBV5-1 to TRBJ1-3; the D gene is possibly TRBD1 (6 bases). Between the trimmed V and J ends, which lost 7 bases and 3 bases, there was a span of 14 bases. The CDR3 consists of 14 residues. Germline V gene sequence: CDR1 SGHRS, CDR2 YFSETQ. The CDR3 protein is CASREQGGGNTIYF. As DNA, the CDR3 is TGCGCCAGCCGCGAACAGGGTGGTGGAAACACCATATATTTT.

The CDR3 sequence is CAWRRLAGGAEQYF. In nucleotides, the CDR3 is TGTGCCTGGCGCCGGCTAGCGGGAGGTGCCGAGCAGTACTTC. The V gene is TRBV30, the J gene TRBJ2-7; TRBD2 matches at 11 bases. CDR3 length: 14 residues. In germline, CDR1 is GTSNPN, CDR2 SVGIG (reference sequence). Unmatched junction bases numbered 9, after V lost 5 bases and J lost 6 bases. The full variable domain, with the rest looked up from reference TRBV30 and TRBJ2-7, is SQTIHQWPATLVQPVGSPLSLECTVEGTSNPNLYWYRQAAGRGLQLLFYSVGIGQISSEVPQNLSASRPQDRQFILSSKKLLLSDSGFYLCAWRRLAGGAEQYFGPGTRLTVT.

This clonotype has a count of ten or more. The V and J genes are TRBV4-2 and TRBJ2-4; D ambiguous. The germline CDR1 and CDR2 sequences are LGHNA and YNFKEQ. This CDR3 spans 11 amino acids. V lost 1 base and J 6 bases, leaving 1 base between the germline ends. The CDR3 loop is CASSQGNIQYF. The DNA of the CDR3 is TGTGCCAGCAGCCAAGGAAACATTCAGTACTTC.

This clonotype was observed at least ten times. The chain has TRBV9 and TRBJ2-5; either TRBD1 or TRBD2 may fit D (6 bases each). Germline V CDR1 and CDR2: SGDLS, YYNGEE. The CDR3 length is 14 residues. Trimming shortened V by 6 bases and J by 1 base, and 13 bases separated the two germline ends. Here the CDR3 reads CASKGGGRQETQYF. The CDR3 DNA reads TGTGCCAGCAAGGGGGGAGGTCGCCAAGAGACCCAGTACTTC.

This clonotype occurred a few times. The chain employs TRBV7-2 and TRBJ2-2; TRBD2 agrees at 11 bases. Unmatched junction bases numbered 14, after V lost 4 bases and J lost 4 bases. Germline lookup yields CDR1 SGHTA and CDR2 FQGNSA. The CDR3 length is 19 residues. The CDR3 sequence: CASSSIALAGGRGTGELFF. Here the CDR3 DNA reads TGTGCCAGCAGCTCTATTGCGCTAGCGGGAGGAAGGGGCACCGGGGAGCTGTTTTTT.